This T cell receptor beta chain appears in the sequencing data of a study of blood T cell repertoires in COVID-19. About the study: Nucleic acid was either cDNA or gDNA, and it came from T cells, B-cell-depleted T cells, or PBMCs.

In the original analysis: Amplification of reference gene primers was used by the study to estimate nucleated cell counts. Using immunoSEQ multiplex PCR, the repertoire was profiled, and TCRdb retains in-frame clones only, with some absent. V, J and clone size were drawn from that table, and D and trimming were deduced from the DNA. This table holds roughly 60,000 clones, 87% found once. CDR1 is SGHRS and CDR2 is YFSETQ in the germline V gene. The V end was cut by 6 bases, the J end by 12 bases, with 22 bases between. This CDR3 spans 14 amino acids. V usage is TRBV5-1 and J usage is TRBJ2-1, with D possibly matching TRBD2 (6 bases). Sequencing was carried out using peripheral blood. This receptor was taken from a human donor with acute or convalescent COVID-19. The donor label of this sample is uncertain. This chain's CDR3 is CASTRGETRTSQFF. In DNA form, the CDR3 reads TGCGCCAGCACCCGGGGAGAGACTAGAACATCGCAGTTCTTC.